Following are 3 T cell receptor beta chains from one sample sequenced in a study of metastatic and nonmetastatic thyroid tumors. Patients had received no treatment of any kind before thyroid surgery. TCRdb re-called the PCR reads via MiXCR. The sample lists some 39,000 clones, around 17% seen once, with about 20% in the top ten. What was sequenced was blood. These receptors originate from a female donor with papillary thyroid cancer or a benign thyroid nodule (not recorded which). Some clones in this sample may be carry-over from other donors' samples.

Remarks on this clone: This clone may be a read error of a much larger clone one base away. J is TRBJ2-5 and V is TRBV3-1, with TRBD1 matching 10 bases. This CDR3 region has 16 residues. With V trimmed by 1 base and J by 7 bases, 9 bases remained unmatched. The germline V gene encodes CDR1 LGHDT and CDR2 YNNKEL (reference sequence). DNA of the CDR3: TGTGCCAGCAGCCAAGTGGGACAGGGGTCGGAAGGGACCCAGTACTTC. This codes for CASSQVGQGSEGTQYF.

This clone was seen only a few times. A much larger clonotype is one base distant, so this may be a read error. The V gene is TRBV7-9, the J gene TRBJ2-1; D may be TRBD2 (5 bases). Germline V gives CDR1 SEHNR, CDR2 FQNEAQ (reference sequence). CDR3 length: 12 residues. CDR3 sequence reads: CANSLVGREQFF. The CDR3 DNA reads TGTGCCAACAGCTTAGTGGGGAGAGAGCAGTTCTTC.

This clone was observed a handful of times. A much more abundant neighbour one base away suggests this may be a read error. V gene TRBV13 combines with J gene TRBJ1-6, with D perhaps matching TRBD1 (5 bases). Germline V gene sequence: CDR1 PRHDT, CDR2 FYEKMQ (reference sequence). CDR3 length equals 13 residues. CDR3 sequence reads: CSSSRGPNSPLHF. CDR3 sequence (DNA): TGTTCCAGCAGCCGGGGCCCGAATTCACCCCTCCACTTT.